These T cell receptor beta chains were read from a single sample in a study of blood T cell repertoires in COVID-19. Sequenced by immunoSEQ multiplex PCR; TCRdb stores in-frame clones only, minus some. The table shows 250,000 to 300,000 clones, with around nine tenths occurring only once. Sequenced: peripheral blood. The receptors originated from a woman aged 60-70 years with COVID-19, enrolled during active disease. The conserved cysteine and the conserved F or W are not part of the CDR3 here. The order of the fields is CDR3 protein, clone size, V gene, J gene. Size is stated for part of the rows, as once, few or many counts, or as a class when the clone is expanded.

cdr3_aa: ATSDWRGGANVLT
clone_size: .
v_call: TRBV24-1
j_call: TRBJ2-6

cdr3_aa: ASSPGQPAYQETQY
clone_size: .
v_call: TRBV5-1
j_call: TRBJ2-5

cdr3_aa: ASSQDAGGGNSYNEQF
clone_size: once
v_call: TRBV4-3
j_call: TRBJ2-1

cdr3_aa: ASSPHRLGSYEQY
clone_size: .
v_call: TRBV28
j_call: TRBJ2-7

cdr3_aa: ASSQPVNTEAF
clone_size: .
v_call: TRBV19
j_call: TRBJ1-1

cdr3_aa: ASSLGQGPLADIQY
clone_size: .
v_call: TRBV5-4
j_call: TRBJ2-4

cdr3_aa: ASSNRGNTEAF
clone_size: .
v_call: TRBV28
j_call: TRBJ1-1

cdr3_aa: ASSADGTGSGYT
clone_size: .
v_call: TRBV6-4
j_call: TRBJ1-2

cdr3_aa: ASSPLAGVSEQY
clone_size: once
v_call: TRBV7-9
j_call: TRBJ2-7

cdr3_aa: ASSWTEEDLH
clone_size: .
v_call: TRBV6-6
j_call: TRBJ1-6

cdr3_aa: ASLPPLAGASTGELF
clone_size: .
v_call: TRBV11-2
j_call: TRBJ2-2

cdr3_aa: ASSLVVDSGEQY
clone_size: .
v_call: TRBV5-1
j_call: TRBJ2-7

cdr3_aa: ASSRIDTGGYTEAF
clone_size: .
v_call: TRBV14
j_call: TRBJ1-1

cdr3_aa: ASSLTGGSSNEQF
clone_size: .
v_call: TRBV7-3
j_call: TRBJ2-1

cdr3_aa: ASRLTDTGELF
clone_size: .
v_call: TRBV19
j_call: TRBJ2-2

cdr3_aa: ASSQVRLAGDNEQF
clone_size: .
v_call: TRBV3-1/TRBV3-2
j_call: TRBJ2-1

cdr3_aa: ASRKEGGSYNEQF
clone_size: .
v_call: TRBV4-1
j_call: TRBJ2-1

cdr3_aa: ASSMTGRETQY
clone_size: .
v_call: TRBV5-1
j_call: TRBJ2-5

cdr3_aa: ASSQGGGPNTEAF
clone_size: .
v_call: TRBV5-4
j_call: TRBJ1-1

cdr3_aa: ASSLWEAGNEQF
clone_size: once
v_call: TRBV11-2
j_call: TRBJ2-1

cdr3_aa: ASSLVGRTGNTIY
clone_size: .
v_call: TRBV7-8
j_call: TRBJ1-3

cdr3_aa: ASSPGPYGGI
clone_size: .
v_call: TRBV7-9
j_call: TRBJ1-1

cdr3_aa: ASSLLAGGTEAF
clone_size: .
v_call: TRBV5-1
j_call: TRBJ1-1

cdr3_aa: ASSPRMLAGGGNEQF
clone_size: .
v_call: TRBV7-8
j_call: TRBJ2-1

cdr3_aa: ASSTPRFSRHEQF
clone_size: .
v_call: TRBV6-5
j_call: TRBJ2-1

cdr3_aa: ASSLLEGQPQH
clone_size: few
v_call: TRBV27
j_call: TRBJ1-5

cdr3_aa: ASSLGGRGTQY
clone_size: .
v_call: TRBV7-7
j_call: TRBJ2-5

cdr3_aa: ASSIVTGISAF
clone_size: once
v_call: TRBV19
j_call: TRBJ1-1

cdr3_aa: ASSLWGSAGSSYEQY
clone_size: once
v_call: TRBV28
j_call: TRBJ2-7

cdr3_aa: ASSRLSGVGELF
clone_size: .
v_call: TRBV3-1/TRBV3-2
j_call: TRBJ2-2

cdr3_aa: ASSFGGRDTGNTIY
clone_size: few
v_call: TRBV9
j_call: TRBJ1-3

cdr3_aa: ASSQIDRVVLNEQF
clone_size: .
v_call: TRBV3-1/TRBV3-2
j_call: TRBJ2-1

cdr3_aa: ASSERGWGTDSSYEQY
clone_size: once
v_call: TRBV6-1
j_call: TRBJ2-7

cdr3_aa: ASSPGGTDTQY
clone_size: .
v_call: TRBV19
j_call: TRBJ2-3

cdr3_aa: ATSSPYSGRWTSGQETQY
clone_size: .
v_call: TRBV15
j_call: TRBJ2-5

cdr3_aa: ASSPRDRGNTEAF
clone_size: .
v_call: TRBV18
j_call: TRBJ1-1

cdr3_aa: ASRPDLRSYNEQF
clone_size: .
v_call: TRBV5-1
j_call: TRBJ2-1

cdr3_aa: ASTARETSGSYEQY
clone_size: once
v_call: TRBV5-1
j_call: TRBJ2-7

cdr3_aa: ASSLVWDSPNYGYT
clone_size: .
v_call: TRBV7-8
j_call: TRBJ1-2

cdr3_aa: ASSPQQGSRSYNEQF
clone_size: once
v_call: TRBV18
j_call: TRBJ2-1

cdr3_aa: ASSPKPPQGELTMNTEAF
clone_size: .
v_call: TRBV19
j_call: TRBJ1-1